These T cell receptor beta chains were read from a single sample in a study of T cell responses to AZD1222 COVID-19 vaccine. Data came from immunoSEQ multiplex PCR; TCRdb stores just in-frame clones and leaves some out. The sample contains about 100,000 clones, approximately 93% of which appear only once. The specimen comprised peripheral blood, sampled on day 0 of AZD1222 vaccination. The receptors stem from an adult in good health. The CDR3 runs from the conserved cysteine through the conserved F or W. The D gene is left open where the match is weak. The listing skips clone size in some rows; elsewhere it reads once, few, many or a size class.

d_gene: .; abundance: .; j_gene: TRBJ2-3; v_gene: TRBV23-1; CDR3aa: CASSQYQDTQYF; CDR3nt: TGCGCCAGCAGTCAATATCAAGATACGCAGTATTTT
d_gene: .; abundance: once; j_gene: TRBJ2-3; v_gene: TRBV24-1; CDR3aa: CAIAGGLASTDTQYF; CDR3nt: TGTGCCATCGCAGGAGGGCTAGCGAGCACAGATACGCAGTATTTT
d_gene: .; abundance: .; j_gene: TRBJ1-1; v_gene: TRBV3-1/TRBV3-2; CDR3aa: CASSPDQGTEAFF; CDR3nt: TGTGCCAGCAGCCCGGATCAAGGGACTGAAGCTTTCTTT
d_gene: .; abundance: .; j_gene: TRBJ1-2; v_gene: TRBV19; CDR3aa: CASSDTPRILSGYTF; CDR3nt: TGTGCCAGTAGCGACACTCCCAGGATCTTAAGCGGCTACACCTTC
d_gene: .; abundance: .; j_gene: TRBJ1-5; v_gene: TRBV28; CDR3aa: CASSWGHQPQHF; CDR3nt: TGTGCCAGCAGTTGGGGACATCAGCCCCAGCATTTT
d_gene: .; abundance: .; j_gene: TRBJ1-2; v_gene: TRBV6-1; CDR3aa: CASSEFNYGYTF; CDR3nt: TGTGCCAGCAGTGAATTTAACTATGGCTACACCTTC
d_gene: .; abundance: .; j_gene: TRBJ1-6; v_gene: TRBV2; CDR3aa: CASRDGLSYNSPLHF; CDR3nt: TGTGCCAGCAGAGACGGCCTCTCCTATAATTCACCCCTCCACTTT
d_gene: TRBD1; abundance: .; j_gene: TRBJ1-6; v_gene: TRBV19; CDR3aa: CASSLDRAGGSPLHF; CDR3nt: TGTGCCAGTAGCCTGGACAGGGCGGGTGGTTCACCCCTCCACTTT
d_gene: .; abundance: .; j_gene: TRBJ2-7; v_gene: TRBV27; CDR3aa: CASSSIVGKGPYEQYF; CDR3nt: TGTGCCAGCAGTTCCATTGTTGGTAAAGGCCCCTACGAGCAGTACTTC
d_gene: .; abundance: .; j_gene: TRBJ1-5; v_gene: TRBV19; CDR3aa: CASSPRQRKQPQHF; CDR3nt: TGTGCCAGTAGTCCACGACAGAGAAAACAGCCCCAGCATTTT
d_gene: .; abundance: .; j_gene: TRBJ1-2; v_gene: TRBV2; CDR3aa: CASRVRGGGGYTF; CDR3nt: TGTGCCAGCAGGGTTCGGGGTGGCGGTGGCTACACCTTC
d_gene: .; abundance: .; j_gene: TRBJ2-3; v_gene: TRBV19; CDR3aa: CASSRGGDTQYF; CDR3nt: TGTGCCAGTAGTAGGGGTGGAGATACGCAGTATTTT
d_gene: .; abundance: .; j_gene: TRBJ1-2; v_gene: TRBV10-2; CDR3aa: CASSEGEEVRYTF; CDR3nt: TGCGCCAGCAGTGAGGGTGAGGAGGTTCGATACACCTTC
d_gene: .; abundance: .; j_gene: TRBJ2-1; v_gene: TRBV6-1; CDR3aa: CASSALWGTPGGEQFF; CDR3nt: TGTGCCAGCAGTGCGCTGTGGGGAACTCCCGGCGGTGAGCAGTTCTTC
d_gene: TRBD2; abundance: .; j_gene: TRBJ2-1; v_gene: TRBV24-1; CDR3aa: CATSDQSGTSGQQFF; CDR3nt: TGTGCCACCAGTGATCAATCCGGGACTAGCGGGCAGCAGTTCTTC
d_gene: .; abundance: .; j_gene: TRBJ1-6; v_gene: TRBV9; CDR3aa: CASSAPRGRDSPLHF; CDR3nt: TGTGCCAGCAGCGCCCCGAGAGGACGGGATTCACCCCTCCACTTT
d_gene: TRBD1; abundance: .; j_gene: TRBJ1-1; v_gene: TRBV2; CDR3aa: CASIRTPGQVLNTEAFF; CDR3nt: TGTGCCAGCATACGAACCCCGGGACAGGTTTTAAACACTGAAGCTTTCTTT
d_gene: TRBD1; abundance: .; j_gene: TRBJ1-3; v_gene: TRBV30; CDR3aa: CAWSGGQTPSGNTIYF; CDR3nt: TGTGCCTGGAGTGGGGGACAGACTCCCTCTGGAAACACCATATATTTT
d_gene: .; abundance: .; j_gene: TRBJ1-5; v_gene: TRBV5-1; CDR3aa: CASSLGQGGNQPQHF; CDR3nt: TGCGCCAGCAGCTTGGGTCAGGGTGGCAATCAGCCCCAGCATTTT
d_gene: TRBD1; abundance: .; j_gene: TRBJ1-1; v_gene: TRBV27; CDR3aa: CASSSYRGRGEAFF; CDR3nt: TGTGCCAGCAGCTCCTACAGGGGAAGGGGGGAAGCTTTCTTT